These 25 T cell receptor beta chains originate from one sample sequenced in a study of T cells after yellow fever vaccination. Using its own MiXCR run on the 5' RACE reads, TCRdb lists one record per CDR3 protein. This table has 200,000 or so distinct CDR3 sequences, 5.5% to 8.5% appearing once. The sequenced sample was CD4+ T cells sorted from PBMCs, obtained on the day of the yellow fever booster vaccination. These receptors were collected from a man aged 25-45 years who received the YFV17D yellow fever vaccine.

This clonotype was seen a handful of times. The gene calls are TRBV20-1 and TRBJ1-5; D not resolved. Trimming cost V 4 bases and J 1 base, with 8 bases left between them. Looked up from germline, CDR1 is DFQATT and CDR2 is SNEGSKA (reference sequence). The CDR3 consists of 13 residues. The CDR3 spells CSATSTSNQPQHF. The DNA of the CDR3 is TGCAGTGCTACCTCCACCAGCAATCAGCCCCAGCATTTT.

This clonotype appeared many times. The chain's CDR3 is CASSRDHSTTYNEQFF. The CDR3 DNA reads TGTGCCAGCAGCCGCGATCATAGCACCACCTACAATGAGCAGTTCTTC. This chain uses TRBV5-8 with TRBJ2-1; D not resolved. The ends were cut back, 4 bases at V and 2 bases at J, with 16 bases in the middle. The CDR3 contains 16 residues. Per germline, CDR1 SGHTS and CDR2 YDEGEE.

This clonotype was seen a handful of times. The gene calls are TRBV10-2 and TRBJ1-5; TRBD1 is a possible D gene (5 bases). V lost 3 bases and J 10 bases, leaving 10 bases between the germline ends. CDR1 is WSHSY, CDR2 SAAADI, per germline. The CDR3 has 12 residues. CDR3 in DNA: TGCGCCAGCAGTGATAGCGGGGGACCCCAGCATTTT. This gives the protein CASSDSGGPQHF.

CDR3: CSVFQPQHF. DNA of the CDR3: TGCAGCGTTTTTCAGCCCCAGCATTTT. This chain joins TRBV29-1 and TRBJ1-5, with no clear D. V was clipped by 5 bases and J by 6 bases, with 2 bases between them. Germline lookup yields CDR1 SQVTM and CDR2 ANQGSEA. CDR3 length: 9 amino acids. Full variable domain (rest looked up from reference TRBV29-1 and TRBJ1-5): SAVISQKPSRDICQRGTSLTIQCQVDSQVTMMFWYRQQPGQSLTLIATANQGSEATYESGFVIDKFPISRPNLTFSTLTVSNMSPEDSSIYLCSVFQPQHFGDGTRLSIL.

This clonotype has ten or more counts. The chain combines TRBV7-2 with TRBJ2-5; TRBD2 matches at 12 bases. CDR1 and CDR2 (germline): SGHTA, FQGNSA. CDR3 size: 16 residues. The trim removed 6 bases at V and 2 bases at J, leaving 7 bases unmatched. CDR3: CASSYLAGGIQETQYF. The CDR3 DNA reads as TGTGCCAGCAGTTACCTAGCGGGAGGGATTCAAGAGACCCAGTACTTC.

This clonotype showed up many times. This sequence joins TRBV9 and TRBJ2-3; 7 bases agree with TRBD2. The CDR3 has 15 amino acids. Germline CDR1 reads SGDLS; CDR2 reads YYNGEE. V trimming: 4 bases; J trimming: 0 bases; junction bases outside the gene matches: 5. The CDR3 sequence: CASSLSGASTDTQYF. The CDR3 nucleotides read TGTGCCAGCAGCCTCAGCGGGGCTAGCACAGATACGCAGTATTTT.

The chain employs TRBV19 and TRBJ1-5; possibly TRBD1 for D (6 bases). Germline values: CDR1 LNHDA, CDR2 SQIVND (reference sequence). This CDR3 spans 16 amino acids. Trimming took 9 bases from V and 1 from J, leaving 19 bases between them. CDR3 amino acids: CASGNHRERSNQPQHF. The CDR3 DNA reads TGTGCCAGCGGAAACCACAGGGAACGGAGCAATCAGCCCCAGCATTTT.

This clonotype occurred many times. The chain couples TRBV27 to TRBJ2-5; possibly TRBD1 for D (6 bases). CDR3 size: 14 residues. Trimming left V 6 bases short and J 0 bases short, with 11 bases between. Looked up from germline, CDR1 is MNHEY and CDR2 is SMNVEV (reference sequence). The CDR3 loop reads CASRYSGDQETQYF. CDR3 DNA sequence: TGTGCCAGCAGATATTCAGGGGACCAAGAGACCCAGTACTTC.

The table lists this clonotype with many counts. The V gene is TRBV7-2, the J gene TRBJ1-2; D unresolved. The CDR3 contains 15 residues. Trimming stripped 0 bases from V and 4 bases from J, with 12 bases between. Per germline, CDR1 SGHTA and CDR2 FQGNSA. This chain's CDR3 is CASSLAPEGSYGYTF. In nucleotides, the CDR3 is TGTGCCAGCAGCTTAGCCCCCGAGGGCTCCTATGGCTACACCTTC.

At least ten counts were recorded for this clonotype. The chain joins TRBV29-1 to TRBJ2-7; 7 bases map to TRBD1. The CDR3 is 12 residues long. V shed 7 bases and J 2 bases; nucleotides not matched to a gene: 5. Germline loops: CDR1 SQVTM, CDR2 ANQGSEA. The CDR3 loop reads CSASQGAYEQYF. CDR3 DNA sequence: TGCAGCGCCTCCCAGGGGGCCTACGAGCAGTACTTC.

This clonotype has just a few counts. The V and J genes are TRBV3-1 and TRBJ1-5; a weak D match, TRBD1 (5 bases). The length of the CDR3 is 15 residues. With 3 bases removed from V and 3 bases from J, the gap between germline ends came to 12 bases. The germline V gene has CDR1 LGHDT and CDR2 YNNKEL (reference sequence). The DNA for the CDR3 is TGTGCCAGCAGCCAGAGTAACAGGAACAATCAGCCCCAGCATTTT. Protein: CASSQSNRNNQPQHF.

Many counts were recorded for this clonotype. The rearrangement links TRBV6-1 to TRBJ2-3, with 7 bases that match TRBD2. The CDR3 has 14 amino acids. Trimming removed 7 bases from V and 2 bases from J; junction bases left unmatched: 6. Germline loops: CDR1 MNHNS, CDR2 SASEGT. DNA for the CDR3: TGTGCCAGCAATAGAGCGGGACCCACAGATACGCAGTATTTT. As protein: CASNRAGPTDTQYF.

The rearrangement links TRBV7-8 to TRBJ2-6; 9 positions agree with TRBD1. V lost 7 bases to trimming and J lost 2 bases; unmatched junction nucleotides: 6. There are 16 residues in the CDR3. Per germline, CDR1 SGHVS and CDR2 FQNEAQ. In DNA form, the CDR3 reads TGTGCCAGCAAGGACAGGGGTACGACTGGGGCCAACGTCCTGACTTTC. Its translation: CASKDRGTTGANVLTF.

The chain combines TRBV18 with TRBJ2-5; D not resolved. The CDR3 spans 15 residues. Trimming removed 4 bases from V and 5 bases from J, with 17 bases in between. The germline CDR1 and CDR2 sequences are KGHSH and LQKENI. This chain's CDR3 is CASSLTTPFRETQYF. The CDR3, as DNA: TGTGCCAGCTCACTGACAACTCCCTTCCGTGAGACCCAGTACTTC.

This chain uses TRBV5-6 with TRBJ1-2; TRBD1 matches at 10 bases. This CDR3 spans 14 amino acids. The V and J ends lost 4 bases and 5 bases, in that order; junction bases with no gene match: 5. Per the germline V gene, CDR1 is SGHDT and CDR2 is YYEEEE. For the CDR3, the DNA is TGTGCCAGCAGCCCGACAGGGGGCAGGTATGGCTACACCTTC. It encodes CASSPTGGRYGYTF.

This clonotype was counted only a few times. The rearrangement joins TRBV6-5 to TRBJ2-7, with TRBD2 matching over 9 bases. Per germline, CDR1 MNHEY and CDR2 SVGAGI. The CDR3 sequence is 15 residues long. Trimming took 0 bases from V and 4 from J; bases not matched to a gene: 4. The CDR3 reads CASSYSREGRYEQYF. Here the CDR3 DNA reads TGTGCCAGCAGTTACTCGCGGGAGGGCCGGTACGAGCAGTACTTC.

This clonotype has only a few counts. The chain uses TRBV6-1 and TRBJ1-2; no definite D call. V dropped 10 bases and J dropped 0 bases, with 12 bases sitting between them. CDR3 length equals 13 residues. The germline CDR1 and CDR2 sequences are MNHNS and SASEGT. CDR3 sequence reads: CATGRPANYGYTF. The CDR3 bases are TGTGCCACCGGACGCCCAGCTAACTATGGCTACACCTTC.

The chain links TRBV21-1 to TRBJ1-3. TRBV21-1 is recorded as a pseudogene. The CDR3 covers 18 residues. CDR3: CASDPRKSGDQAGNTIYF. In DNA, the CDR3 is TGTGCCAGCGACCCCCGGAAGTCTGGGGACCAAGCTGGAAACACCATATATTTT.

This clonotype was detected ten times or more. CDR3 in amino acids: CASSGGHMFGEAFF. The CDR3 DNA reads TGTGCCAGCAGTGGGGGACATATGTTCGGGGAAGCTTTCTTT. This chain links TRBV25-1 with TRBJ1-1, with a possible D match to TRBD1 (6 bases). V was clipped by 4 bases and J by 8 bases, with 17 bases between them. Germline values: CDR1 MGHDK, CDR2 SYGVNS. The CDR3 has 14 residues.

This clonotype was recorded a few times. This CDR3 reads CASSLGRLNTEAFF. CDR3 coding DNA: TGTGCCAGCAGTTTAGGTCGGCTGAACACTGAAGCTTTCTTT. The rearrangement joins TRBV27 to TRBJ1-1; D uncertain. CDR3 size: 14 residues. The V end was cut by 2 bases, the J end by 0 bases, with 7 bases between. Germline V CDR1 and CDR2: MNHEY, SMNVEV (reference sequence).

The chain joins TRBV7-6 to TRBJ2-7; D may be TRBD2 (5 bases). In germline, CDR1 is SGHVS, CDR2 FNYEAQ. This CDR3 region has 15 residues. The V end was cut by 4 bases, the J end by 3 bases, with 16 bases between. The CDR3 here is CASSWQPTGDYEQYF. The CDR3 DNA sequence: TGTGCCAGCAGCTGGCAGCCGACCGGGGACTACGAGCAGTACTTC.

This chain connects TRBV9 to TRBJ2-1; D is perhaps TRBD2 (7 bases). The V gene's germline CDR1 is SGDLS and CDR2 YYNGEE. V lost 3 bases to trimming and J lost 1 base, with 17 bases between them. This CDR3 has 17 residues. This CDR3 is CASSEGGGLSSYNEQFF. CDR3 DNA: TGTGCCAGCAGCGAGGGGGGGGGTTTATCGTCCTACAATGAGCAGTTCTTC.

This clonotype was picked up many times. The V call is TRBV20-1, the J call TRBJ2-3; the D gene could be TRBD1 or TRBD2 (5 bases each). CDR3 length equals 15 residues. Germline V gives CDR1 DFQATT, CDR2 SNEGSKA (reference sequence). V was cut by 6 bases and J by 2 bases, with 18 bases left in between. CDR3 coding DNA: TGCAGTGCCTCGGGCCGGGACCCTCTCACAGATACGCAGTATTTT. As protein: CSASGRDPLTDTQYF.

This clonotype has only a few counts. This chain joins TRBV12-3 or TRBV12-4 and TRBJ2-1, with 9 bases fitting TRBD1. The CDR3 has 13 amino acids. V dropped 1 base and J dropped 9; count of bases not matched to a gene: 1. This CDR3 is CASSLDRGPEQFF. DNA for the CDR3: TGTGCCAGCAGTTTAGACAGGGGGCCTGAGCAGTTCTTC.

The chain is built from TRBV6-1 and TRBJ2-4, with unresolved D. The germline V gene has CDR1 MNHNS and CDR2 SASEGT. V lost 5 bases to trimming and J lost 5 bases, with 10 bases between them. This CDR3 spans 13 amino acids. The CDR3 sequence: CASSRNPQNIQYF. The CDR3 DNA follows: TGTGCCAGCAGTCGGAACCCCCAAAACATTCAGTACTTC.